This TCR beta chain was found in a study of T cell repertoires in breast cancer. Study in general: Average yield: around 500,000 sequences per sample and about 9.3 reads per input cell.

Study outcomes and limitations: Discarding singleton TCRs may have missed genuine antitumor clones. Tumor-involved sentinel nodes shared 7% to 9.5% of TCRs with matched tumors, tumor-free nodes roughly 2%.

Unpaired genes were suppressed by blocking oligonucleotides during a second nested PCR. One entry per CDR3 protein, called by TCRdb with MiXCR from the emulsion pairing reads. The table includes about 40,000 distinct CDR3 sequences, around 45% detected once. This clonotype occurred a few times. What it binds is not known. The expanded emulsion RT-PCR method captured paired alpha and beta chains from CD8+ T cells. The CDR3 contains 14 residues. The germline gives CDR1 DFQATT, CDR2 SNEGSKA (reference sequence). Trimming took 3 bases from V and 4 from J; bases not matched to a gene: 4. The genes are TRBV20-1 and TRBJ2-1; 9 nucleotides agree with TRBD2. What was sequenced was CD8+ T cells. This sequence originates from a pool of human donors with breast cancer or a healthy control (not recorded which). For the CDR3, the DNA is TGCAGTGCTAGGCGGGGGGGGAGGTACAATGAGCAGTTCTTC. It translates to CSARRGGRYNEQFF.